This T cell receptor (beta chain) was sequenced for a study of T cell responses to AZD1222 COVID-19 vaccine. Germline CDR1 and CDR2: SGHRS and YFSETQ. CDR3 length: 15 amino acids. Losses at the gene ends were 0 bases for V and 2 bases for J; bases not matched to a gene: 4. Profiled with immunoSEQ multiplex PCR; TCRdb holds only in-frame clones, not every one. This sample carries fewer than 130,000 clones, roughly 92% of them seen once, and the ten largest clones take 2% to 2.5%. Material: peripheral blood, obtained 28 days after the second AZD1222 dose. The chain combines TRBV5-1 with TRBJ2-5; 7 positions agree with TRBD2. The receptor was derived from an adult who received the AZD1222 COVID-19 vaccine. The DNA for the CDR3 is TGCGCCAGCAGCTTGGGGCTAGCGGAGCAAGAGACCCAGTACTTC. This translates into CASSLGLAEQETQYF. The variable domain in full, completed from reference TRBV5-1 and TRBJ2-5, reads KAGVTQTPRYLIKTRGQQVTLSCSPISGHRSVSWYQQTPGQGLQFLFEYFSETQRNKGNFPGRFSGRQFSNSRSEMNVSTLELGDSALYLCASSLGLAEQETQYFGPGTRLLVL.